This T cell receptor (beta chain) was obtained from a study of breast tumors, draining lymph nodes, adjacent tissues. Broader study findings: Data only fit, rather than demonstrated, lymph node origin of most tumor T cells. Findings are consistent with lymph node origin and intratumoral expansion of most tumor T cells. Luminal-like breast cancer showed significantly greater tumor-nontumor repertoire similarity than basal-like breast cancer did. Tumor TCR diversity was below lymph nodes but above nontumor tissue.

The lymph nodes were axillary draining lymph nodes from breast cancer patients. This clonotype has at least ten counts. The target antigen is unknown. TCRdb recomputed calls from the multiplex PCR reads with MiXCR, one row per CDR3 protein. The repertoire has 200,000 or so distinct CDR3 sequences, approximately 33% of them found once; the top ten carry 4.3%. CDR1 and CDR2 (germline): MNHNY, SVGAGI (reference sequence). The V and J ends lost 5 bases and 0 bases, in that order; junction bases with no gene match: 8. This CDR3 contains 18 residues. The chain has TRBV6-6 and TRBJ2-6, with TRBD1 identical over 9 bases. The sequencing input was axillary lymph node tissue. The TCR originated in a female donor with breast cancer. Some clones in this sample may be carry-over from other donors' samples. CDR3 nucleotide sequence: TGTGCCAGCAGTCCTACGGACAGGGGCCGCTCTGGGGCCAACGTCCTGACTTTC. This codes for CASSPTDRGRSGANVLTF.